Following are 30 T cell receptor beta chains from one sample sequenced in a study of CD8 T cells in Susac syndrome. Reverse transcription used about 0.5 to 1 ug RNA and random hexamers. TCRdb fed the immunoSEQ multiplex PCR reads into MiXCR, producing one record per CDR3 protein. The repertoire holds approximately 130,000 distinct CDR3 sequences, roughly 89% seen once, with over 0.2% in the top ten. Sequencing input: CD8+ T cells from PBMCs. The receptors here all came from a human donor with multiple sclerosis.

This chain uses TRBV3-1 with TRBJ2-7, with TRBD2 matching 11 bases. This CDR3 is built from 20 residues. Germline trimming cut 4 bases from V and 2 bases from J; bases unmatched to any gene: 19. Germline assignment: CDR1 LGHDT and CDR2 YNNKEL (reference sequence). CDR3 bases: TGTGCCAGCAGCCTTTTTCCTACTAGCGGGAGTCTTACTGGGGCCTACGAGCAGTACTTC. Its protein product is CASSLFPTSGSLTGAYEQYF.

The chain uses TRBV13 and TRBJ1-2, with D perhaps TRBD1 (5 bases). The CDR3 is made up of 16 amino acids. V was pared by 5 bases and J by 4 bases, with 20 bases between. The V gene's germline CDR1 is PRHDT and CDR2 FYEKMQ (reference sequence). Here the CDR3 DNA reads TGTGCCAGCAGCGTCACATGGGACGCGCAATCCTATGGCTACACCTTC. Translation: CASSVTWDAQSYGYTF. The full variable domain, rest sourced from reference TRBV13 and TRBJ1-2, is AAGVIQSPRHLIKEKRETATLKCYPIPRHDTVYWYQQGPGQDPQFLISFYEKMQSDKGSIPDRFSAQQFSDYHSELNMSSLELGDSALYFCASSVTWDAQSYGYTFGSGTRLTVV.

J is TRBJ1-1 and V is TRBV13; 7 positions agree with TRBD1. V dropped 5 bases and J dropped 5; count of bases not matched to a gene: 14. CDR3 size: 16 residues. CDR1 is PRHDT and CDR2 is FYEKMQ in the germline V gene (reference sequence). CDR3 bases: TGTGCCAGCAGCCCGAATGTCGCAGGGGGGCTGACTGAAGCTTTCTTT. Amino acids: CASSPNVAGGLTEAFF.

This clonotype has just one count. The chain couples TRBV18 to TRBJ2-1; 7 bases line up with TRBD2. Germline values: CDR1 KGHSH, CDR2 LQKENI. V was clipped by 6 bases and J by 7 bases; unmatched bases: 12. The length of the CDR3 is 15 residues. The CDR3 coding sequence is TGTGCCAGCTCCCCCGCCGGGACTAAATATAATGAGCAGTTCTTC. Residues: CASSPAGTKYNEQFF.

V and J are TRBV5-1 and TRBJ2-2, with a tentative D call TRBD2 (6 bases). The CDR3 runs 15 residues. The germline V gene encodes CDR1 SGHRS and CDR2 YFSETQ. The V gene lost 4 bases and the J gene lost 5 bases, with 15 bases spanning the gap. The CDR3 sequence is CASSPGLGGTGELFF. CDR3 DNA: TGCGCCAGCAGCCCGGGACTCGGAGGGACCGGGGAGCTGTTTTTT.

This sequence joins TRBV4-3 and TRBJ2-3; D is uncertain. The germline V gene encodes CDR1 LGHNA and CDR2 YSLEER. V lost 0 bases and J 0 bases, leaving 10 bases between the germline ends. The CDR3 length is 16 residues. The CDR3 region is CASSQDAPSSTDTQYF. CDR3 DNA: TGCGCCAGCAGCCAAGATGCGCCTTCTAGCACAGATACGCAGTATTTT.

The chain employs TRBV12-3 or TRBV12-4 and TRBJ1-5; D remains ambiguous. The V gene lost 6 bases and the J gene lost 5 bases, with 8 bases spanning the gap. The CDR3 totals 12 residues. For the CDR3, the DNA is TGTGCCAGCAGCGCAACTTATCAGCCCCAGCATTTT. Translated: CASSATYQPQHF.

The chain combines TRBV6-5 with TRBJ1-5; D unclear. This CDR3 is built from 13 residues. CDR1 and CDR2 from the germline V gene are MNHEY and SVGAGI. Trimming shortened V by 0 bases and J by 5 bases, and 5 bases separated the two germline ends. The CDR3 DNA sequence: TGTGCCAGCAGTTACTCTCTGGATCAGCCCCAGCATTTT. It yields the protein CASSYSLDQPQHF.

The chain links TRBV5-6 to TRBJ1-4; D gene unclear. Germline loops: CDR1 SGHDT, CDR2 YYEEEE. This CDR3 contains 14 residues. Trimming pared 3 bases from V and 5 bases from J, leaving 11 bases between. The CDR3 protein is CASSSPGLNEKLFF. Here the CDR3 DNA reads TGTGCCAGCAGCTCACCGGGCCTAAATGAAAAACTGTTTTTT.

The chain has TRBV12-3 or TRBV12-4 and TRBJ2-2, with 7 positions matching TRBD2. CDR3 size: 14 residues. Germline trimming cut 3 bases from V and 7 bases from J; bases unmatched to any gene: 5. The DNA of the CDR3 is TGTGCCAGCAGTTTCGCGGGAGAGAGCGGGGAGCTGTTTTTT. Amino acids: CASSFAGESGELFF.

This chain joins TRBV20-1 and TRBJ1-3; D is uncertain. Germline V gives CDR1 DFQATT, CDR2 SNEGSKA (reference sequence). The CDR3 has 15 amino acids. Trimming shortened V by 4 bases and J by 0 bases, and 13 bases separated the two germline ends. DNA for the CDR3: TGCAGTGCTATAGGCCTCCCGGACTCTGGAAACACCATATATTTT. Amino acid sequence: CSAIGLPDSGNTIYF.

CDR3 sequence: CSFRRGFYGYTF. The CDR3 DNA reads as TGCAGCTTTAGGCGGGGCTTCTATGGCTACACCTTC. The chain uses TRBV29-1 and TRBJ1-2; the D gene is possibly TRBD1 (5 bases). Germline V gene data show CDR1 as SQVTM and CDR2 as ANQGSEA. V was trimmed by 8 bases and J by 4 bases, leaving 14 bases between them. The CDR3 has 12 residues.

The rearrangement joins TRBV5-6 to TRBJ2-1, with 11 bases aligning to TRBD2. This CDR3 is 16 amino acids long. The germline V gene has CDR1 SGHDT and CDR2 YYEEEE. V trimming: 2 bases; J trimming: 7 bases; junction bases outside the gene matches: 8. This CDR3 reads CASSLGSSGRVNEQFF. In nucleotides, the CDR3 is TGTGCCAGCAGCTTAGGGAGTAGCGGGAGGGTGAATGAGCAGTTCTTC. Filled out from reference TRBV5-6 and TRBJ2-1, the complete variable domain reads DAGVTQSPTHLIKTRGQQVTLRCSPKSGHDTVSWYQQALGQGPQFIFQYYEEEERQRGNFPDRFSGHQFPNYSSELNVNALLLGDSALYLCASSLGSSGRVNEQFFGPGTRLTVL.

V usage is TRBV27 and J usage is TRBJ2-3; possibly TRBD1 for D (6 bases). The CDR3 runs to 15 residues. Germline CDR1 MNHEY, CDR2 SMNVEV (reference sequence). The V end lost 2 bases, the J end lost 2 bases, and 11 bases lay between the germline ends. Here the CDR3 reads CASSLGQHPTDTQYF. CDR3 sequence (DNA): TGTGCCAGCAGTTTAGGACAGCACCCCACAGATACGCAGTATTTT.

The chain joins TRBV12-3 or TRBV12-4 to TRBJ2-5; TRBD1 agrees at 8 bases. This CDR3 region has 15 residues. V trimming: 4 bases; J trimming: 1 base; junction bases outside the gene matches: 5. This CDR3 is CASSWATGGQETQYF. The CDR3 DNA sequence: TGTGCCAGCAGTTGGGCAACAGGGGGCCAAGAGACCCAGTACTTC.

The V call is TRBV19, the J call TRBJ1-2; D not certain. Trimming left V 3 bases short and J 8 bases short, with 10 bases between. The CDR3 is 12 residues long. Looked up from germline, CDR1 is LNHDA and CDR2 is SQIVND (reference sequence). CDR3 sequence: CASSIGGLGYTF. Written as DNA, the CDR3 is TGTGCCAGTAGTATCGGAGGGCTCGGCTACACCTTC.

The chain combines TRBV13 with TRBJ2-1; 12 nucleotides agree with TRBD2. CDR3 length equals 22 residues. The germline gives CDR1 PRHDT, CDR2 FYEKMQ (reference sequence). With V trimmed by 1 base and J by 4 bases, 20 bases remained unmatched. CDR3 nucleotide sequence: TGTGCCAGCAGCTTAGCTTCAATGGGACCGATCCGACTAGCGGGAGATTACAATGAGCAGTTCTTC. Residues: CASSLASMGPIRLAGDYNEQFF.

This clonotype was detected only once. The V call is TRBV3-1, the J call TRBJ2-2; TRBD2 matches at 14 bases. V shed 3 bases and J 2 bases; nucleotides not matched to a gene: 11. In germline, CDR1 is LGHDT, CDR2 YNNKEL (reference sequence). The CDR3 length is 20 residues. CDR3 region: CASSQLDPGLAGVNTGELFF. The CDR3 DNA reads TGTGCCAGCAGCCAGCTTGATCCGGGACTAGCGGGAGTCAACACCGGGGAGCTGTTTTTT. Based on the CDR3 plus reference TRBV3-1 and TRBJ2-2, the full variable domain is DTAVSQTPKYLVTQMGNDKSIKCEQNLGHDTMYWYKQDSKKFLKIMFSYNNKELIINETVPNRFSPKSPDKAHLNLHINSLELGDSAVYFCASSQLDPGLAGVNTGELFFGEGSRLTVL.

The chain is built from TRBV11-2 and TRBJ2-2; TRBD2 aligns across 13 bases. This CDR3 region has 16 residues. Germline assignment: CDR1 SGHAT and CDR2 FQNNGV. V lost 3 bases to trimming and J lost 5 bases; unmatched junction nucleotides: 3. The CDR3 DNA follows: TGTGCCAGCAGCTTCGGACTAGCGGGAGATACCGGGGAGCTGTTTTTT. Translation gives CASSFGLAGDTGELFF.

The chain carries TRBV6-2 or TRBV6-3 and TRBJ1-5; D gene unclear. Trimming took off 8 bases at V and 0 bases at J, with 5 bases between the two ends. The V gene's germline CDR1 is MNHEY and CDR2 SVGEGT. The CDR3 runs 12 residues. The CDR3 DNA reads TGTGCCAGCGGCAGTAGCAATCAGCCCCAGCATTTT. This gives the protein CASGSSNQPQHF.

The chain recombines TRBV6-6 with TRBJ2-1, with D tentatively TRBD2 (5 bases). The CDR3 runs to 12 residues. Trimming pared 2 bases from V and 8 bases from J, leaving 7 bases between. Germline V gene sequence: CDR1 MNHNY, CDR2 SVGAGI (reference sequence). The CDR3 bases are TGTGCCAGCAGTTACATCGGGGATGAGCAGTTCTTC. This codes for CASSYIGDEQFF.

The CDR3 coding sequence is TGTGCCAGCAGTCTTACGACAGGGGGCTACACTGAAGCTTTCTTT. Translating it yields CASSLTTGGYTEAFF. This chain uses TRBV27 with TRBJ1-1; TRBD1 matches 10 bases. The CDR3 is 15 amino acids. Trimming cost V 5 bases and J 3 bases; bases outside gene matches: 6. Germline CDR1 reads MNHEY; CDR2 reads SMNVEV (reference sequence).

V and J are TRBV12-5 and TRBJ2-3; D not certain. CDR3 size: 12 residues. Germline V gene sequence: CDR1 LGHNT, CDR2 FRNRAP. With 3 bases removed from V and 2 bases from J, the gap between germline ends came to 3 bases. CDR3 amino acids: CASGFDTDTQYF. The CDR3 DNA follows: TGTGCTAGTGGTTTCGACACAGATACGCAGTATTTT. Using reference TRBV12-5 and TRBJ2-3 for the parts outside the CDR3, the full variable domain is DARVTQTPRHKVTEMGQEVTMRCQPILGHNTVFWYRQTMMQGLELLAYFRNRAPLDDSGMPKDRFSAEMPDATLATLKIQPSEPRDSAVYFCASGFDTDTQYFGPGTRLTVL.

This rearrangement joins TRBV20-1 to TRBJ2-3; possible D gene TRBD2, 5 bases. Trimming cost V 2 bases and J 2 bases, with 17 bases left between them. Germline V gene sequence: CDR1 DFQATT, CDR2 SNEGSKA (reference sequence). The CDR3 spans 16 residues. CDR3 DNA: TGCAGTGCTAGAAGGTGGAACGGAGGCGACACAGATACGCAGTATTTT. Translation gives CSARRWNGGDTDTQYF.

This sequence joins TRBV6-5 and TRBJ2-1, with D hard to call. The V gene lost 0 bases and the J gene lost 8 bases, with 8 bases spanning the gap. Germline values: CDR1 MNHEY, CDR2 SVGAGI. The CDR3 consists of 13 residues. Written as DNA, the CDR3 is TGTGCCAGCAGTTACTCTAGTGGCTATGAGCAGTTCTTC. This sequence encodes CASSYSSGYEQFF.

The V gene is TRBV7-3, the J gene TRBJ2-6; D is perhaps TRBD1 (5 bases). Trimming left V 3 bases short and J 0 bases short, with 18 bases between. The CDR3 contains 19 residues. CDR1 is SGHTA, CDR2 FQGTGA, per germline. DNA for the CDR3: TGTGCCAGCAGCTTCCTTCCACAGGATACTATCTCTGGGGCCAACGTCCTGACTTTC. Translation: CASSFLPQDTISGANVLTF.

CDR3 coding DNA: TGTGCCAGCATTTCACCCTTCGACTACGAGCAGTACTTC. Translation gives CASISPFDYEQYF. V usage is TRBV28 and J usage is TRBJ2-7; D is unclear. The CDR3 extends over 13 amino acids. V lost 7 bases, J lost 3 bases, and 13 bases lay in between. CDR1 is MDHEN and CDR2 is SYDVKM in the germline V gene.

Concerning this clonotype: One end of the junction is discordant with germline, which a read error may explain. The chain uses TRBV7-9 and TRBJ2-1; D ambiguous. Germline CDR1 reads SEHNR; CDR2 reads FQNEAQ (reference sequence). The CDR3 is 13 residues long. CDR3 amino acids: CASSLVSHNEQFF. The CDR3 DNA sequence: TGTGCCAGCAGCTTAGTCTCCCACAATGAGCAGTTCTTC.

V is TRBV12-3 or TRBV12-4 and J is TRBJ1-3; D unclear. The CDR3 contains 16 residues. V was cut by 8 bases and J by 0 bases, with 17 bases left in between. The CDR3 sequence: CASWAWEERSGNTIYF. CDR3 DNA: TGTGCCAGCTGGGCTTGGGAAGAACGCTCTGGAAACACCATATATTTT.

Notes on this clonotype: Germline and junction disagree at one end, which may indicate a read error. The CDR3 nucleotides are TGTGCCAGCGAGGGACTAGCGAATACCGGGGAGCTGTTTTTT. This sequence encodes CASEGLANTGELFF. This chain uses TRBV2 with TRBJ2-2, with 10 bases fitting TRBD2. Per the germline V gene, CDR1 is SNHLY and CDR2 is FYNNEI. There are 14 residues in the CDR3.